These 23 T cell receptor beta chains share one sample of origin, sequenced in a study of cytomegalovirus exposure and HLA in healthy donors. PCR used 60 Vbeta primers and 13 Jbeta primers. Sequenced by immunoSEQ multiplex PCR; TCRdb stores in-frame clones only, minus some. The data show about 160,000 clones, 75% seen once. Sequenced: PBMCs. Receptors were obtained from a woman aged 50 to 65 in good health and CMV-seropositive.

This clone was seen only once. The chain has TRBV7-2 and TRBJ2-7; 11 nucleotides align to TRBD2. Unmatched junction bases numbered 3, after V lost 2 bases and J lost 3 bases. Germline V lookup: CDR1 SGHTA, CDR2 FQGNSA. The CDR3 has 15 residues. The CDR3 sequence: CASSLLAGGLYEQYF. CDR3 coding DNA: TGTGCCAGCAGCTTATTAGCGGGGGGGCTCTACGAGCAGTACTTC.

This clone was recorded a few times. The V and J genes are TRBV27 and TRBJ2-3, with D tentatively TRBD2 (7 bases). V lost 5 bases, J lost 5 bases, and 14 bases lay in between. CDR1 MNHEY and CDR2 SMNVEV come from the germline V gene (reference sequence). CDR3 length equals 14 residues. The CDR3 region has the DNA TGTGCCAGCAGTCTCGGGGGGCCGGGAGATACGCAGTATTTT. Protein: CASSLGGPGDTQYF.

This sequence joins TRBV15 and TRBJ2-1, with D perhaps matching TRBD1 (6 bases). The CDR3 consists of 13 residues. Germline V gene sequence: CDR1 LNHNV, CDR2 YYDKDF (reference sequence). V was clipped by 3 bases and J by 6 bases, with 9 bases between them. CDR3 in amino acids: CATSSQQGNEQFF. CDR3 DNA sequence: TGTGCCACCAGCAGTCAACAGGGCAATGAGCAGTTCTTC.

The chain has TRBV6-1 and TRBJ1-1, with TRBD1 matching over 7 bases. V shed 5 bases, J shed 3 bases, and the junction held 3 bases outside the gene matches. The CDR3 totals 13 residues. CDR1 and CDR2 from the germline V gene are MNHNS and SASEGT. CDR3 DNA: TGTGCCAGCAGTAGAACAGGGGACACTGAAGCTTTCTTT. This gives the protein CASSRTGDTEAFF.

CDR3 amino acids: CASSQVRGEAFF. The DNA of the CDR3 is TGCGCCAGCAGCCAAGTCCGGGGTGAAGCTTTCTTT. The V gene is TRBV4-1, the J gene TRBJ1-1; D remains ambiguous. The germline CDR1 and CDR2 sequences are MGHRA and YSYEKL. The CDR3 has 12 amino acids. Trimming removed 1 base from V and 7 bases from J, with 7 bases in between.

The chain employs TRBV2 and TRBJ2-1; perhaps TRBD2 as D (6 bases). The CDR3 is 14 residues long. Trimming took off 2 bases at V and 2 bases at J, with 7 bases between the two ends. Germline CDR1 SNHLY, CDR2 FYNNEI. The CDR3 protein is CASSERTTYNEQFF. The CDR3 DNA is TGTGCCAGCAGTGAACGGACTACCTACAATGAGCAGTTCTTC.

V usage is TRBV11-2 and J usage is TRBJ2-7, with 7 bases identical to TRBD2. The trim removed 5 bases at V and 3 bases at J, leaving 10 bases unmatched. Germline V CDR1 and CDR2: SGHAT, FQNNGV. The length of the CDR3 is 15 residues. The CDR3, as DNA: TGTGCCAGCAGCCTGGTATTTGGCGGGGGCTACGAGCAGTACTTC. This encodes CASSLVFGGGYEQYF.

The chain joins TRBV10-3 to TRBJ2-1, with 9 bases aligning to TRBD1. This CDR3 region has 15 residues. The germline V gene encodes CDR1 ENHRY and CDR2 SYGVKD. V gave up 10 bases and J gave up 10 bases; unmatched junction bases: 17. The DNA of the CDR3 is TGTGCCAGCGAAAGGGGACAGGGCCTTTATGGGGAGCAGTTCTTC. Its protein product is CASERGQGLYGEQFF.

The chain joins TRBV18 to TRBJ1-5, with 9 bases identical to TRBD1. V trimming: 2 bases; J trimming: 7 bases; junction bases outside the gene matches: 6. The CDR3 covers 15 residues. CDR1 and CDR2 from the germline V gene are KGHSH and LQKENI. CDR3 in DNA: TGTGCCAGCTCACCAACGACAGGGGGAGGACAGCCCCAGCATTTT. This sequence encodes CASSPTTGGGQPQHF.

This sequence joins TRBV5-1 and TRBJ1-1; TRBD1 is a possible D gene (5 bases). V lost 3 bases, J lost 3 bases, and 15 bases lay in between. CDR1 is SGHRS, CDR2 YFSETQ, per germline. The CDR3 has 15 amino acids. The CDR3 DNA is TGCGCCAGCAGCTCAACAGGCGGTCAGGACACTGAAGCTTTCTTT. It codes for CASSSTGGQDTEAFF.

There are a few counts of this clone. The rearrangement joins TRBV14 to TRBJ1-2, with D uncertain. CDR1 and CDR2 from the germline V gene are SGHDN and FVKESK. Trimming left V 4 bases short and J 7 bases short, with 13 bases between. This CDR3 comprises 13 residues. CDR3 sequence reads: CASSLIGGGGYTF. The CDR3 DNA reads as TGTGCCAGCAGCCTAATCGGCGGTGGTGGCTACACCTTC.

V is TRBV30 and J is TRBJ1-2; D uncertain. CDR1 and CDR2 from the germline V gene are GTSNPN and SVGIG (reference sequence). Between the trimmed V and J ends, which lost 6 bases and 0 bases, there was a span of 11 bases. There are 13 residues in the CDR3. DNA of the CDR3: TGTGCCTGTCCGTGGAGAGCTAACTATGGCTACACCTTC. This codes for CACPWRANYGYTF.

The chain joins TRBV5-4 to TRBJ2-3; 10 bases are shared with TRBD2. Germline V CDR1 and CDR2: SGHNT, YYREEE (reference sequence). Trimming cost V 3 bases and J 0 bases; bases outside gene matches: 4. This CDR3 spans 16 amino acids. The CDR3 sequence is CASSSRTSGSTDTQYF. The CDR3, as DNA: TGTGCCAGCAGCTCCCGGACTAGCGGAAGCACAGATACGCAGTATTTT.

This clone was counted a single time. The chain links TRBV6-1 to TRBJ1-1; possible D gene TRBD1, 6 bases. Trimming cost V 5 bases and J 7 bases, with 11 bases left between them. The CDR3 consists of 12 residues. CDR1 is MNHNS and CDR2 is SASEGT in the germline V gene. DNA of the CDR3: TGTGCCAGCAGTTGGGACACCTATGAAGCTTTCTTT. This gives the protein CASSWDTYEAFF.

The chain carries TRBV30 and TRBJ1-2, with D uncertain. Looked up from germline, CDR1 is GTSNPN and CDR2 is SVGIG (reference sequence). There are 14 residues in the CDR3. V shed 0 bases and J shed 8 bases, with 16 bases lying between them. This chain's CDR3 is CAWSVPASANGYTF. The CDR3 coding sequence is TGTGCCTGGAGTGTCCCGGCCAGCGCGAACGGCTACACCTTC.

Note on this clone: The same CDR3 is also encoded by other DNA sequences in this sample. The chain uses TRBV5-4 and TRBJ2-5; perhaps TRBD1 as D (6 bases). CDR1 and CDR2 from the germline V gene are SGHNT and YYREEE (reference sequence). Trimming pared 0 bases from V and 5 bases from J, leaving 8 bases between. This CDR3 has 13 residues. The CDR3 region has the DNA TGTGCCAGCAGCTTGGGGCAGGGGGAGACCCAGTACTTC. This sequence encodes CASSLGQGETQYF.

This chain joins TRBV6-4 and TRBJ2-5; a possible D gene is TRBD1 (6 bases). The CDR3 has 16 residues. V dropped 6 bases and J dropped 3 bases, with 20 bases sitting between them. Germline CDR1 MRHNA, CDR2 SNTAGT. The CDR3 bases are TGTGCCAGCAGCCCGGGACACCAAAAAGTGAAAGAGACCCAGTACTTC. Translated, it gives CASSPGHQKVKETQYF.

The chain couples TRBV13 to TRBJ1-4; D unresolved. Germline V gene lookup returns CDR1 PRHDT and CDR2 FYEKMQ (reference sequence). CDR3 size: 14 residues. Deletions cut 5 bases from V and 8 bases from J, with 15 bases between. The DNA of the CDR3 is TGTGCCAGCAGCCCCCCGGGGAAAAAAGAAAAACTGTTTTTT. It is translated as CASSPPGKKEKLFF.

The chain links TRBV7-3 to TRBJ1-6, with 7 nucleotides matching TRBD1. This CDR3 has 15 amino acids. Germline CDR1 reads SGHTA; CDR2 reads FQGTGA. The V and J ends lost 5 bases and 8 bases, in that order; junction bases with no gene match: 9. CDR3 in DNA: TGTGCCAGCAGCCCGACAGGGCAAAGGGATTCACCCCTCCACTTT. Its protein product is CASSPTGQRDSPLHF.

CDR3 nucleotide sequence: TGTGCCAGCAGATCGGGACAGGGAGGAAACTATGGCTACACCTTC. Translation gives CASRSGQGGNYGYTF. The chain combines TRBV2 with TRBJ1-2, with 9 bases that match TRBD1. V shed 6 bases, J shed 2 bases, and the junction held 7 bases outside the gene matches. The CDR3 runs to 15 residues. Germline CDR1 SNHLY, CDR2 FYNNEI. Based on the CDR3 plus reference TRBV2 and TRBJ1-2, the full variable domain is EPEVTQTPSHQVTQMGQEVILRCVPISNHLYFYWYRQILGQKVEFLVSFYNNEISEKSEIFDDQFSVERPDGSNFTLKIRSTKLEDSAMYFCASRSGQGGNYGYTFGSGTRLTVV.

This chain links TRBV5-6 with TRBJ1-1; D unclear. Germline CDR1 is SGHDT and CDR2 is YYEEEE. This CDR3 is built from 14 residues. V lost 0 bases, J lost 4 bases, and 10 bases lay in between. CDR3: CASSLGTRVTEAFF. CDR3 DNA: TGTGCCAGCAGCTTGGGCACCCGGGTCACTGAAGCTTTCTTT.

The V gene is TRBV27, the J gene TRBJ2-7, with TRBD1 matching 7 bases. Looked up from germline, CDR1 is MNHEY and CDR2 is SMNVEV (reference sequence). This CDR3 comprises 15 residues. V shed 2 bases, J shed 6 bases, and the junction held 10 bases outside the gene matches. Here the CDR3 DNA reads TGTGCCAGCAGTTTAAACGGGGACAGACTTTCCGAGCAGTACTTC. Its protein is CASSLNGDRLSEQYF.

The gene calls are TRBV2 and TRBJ1-4, with TRBD1 matching 7 bases. The trim removed 8 bases at V and 5 bases at J, leaving 5 bases unmatched. CDR1 is SNHLY, CDR2 FYNNEI, per germline. The CDR3 runs to 13 residues. The CDR3 here is CASQRDRNEKLFF. The CDR3, as DNA: TGTGCCAGCCAACGGGACAGAAATGAAAAACTGTTTTTT.